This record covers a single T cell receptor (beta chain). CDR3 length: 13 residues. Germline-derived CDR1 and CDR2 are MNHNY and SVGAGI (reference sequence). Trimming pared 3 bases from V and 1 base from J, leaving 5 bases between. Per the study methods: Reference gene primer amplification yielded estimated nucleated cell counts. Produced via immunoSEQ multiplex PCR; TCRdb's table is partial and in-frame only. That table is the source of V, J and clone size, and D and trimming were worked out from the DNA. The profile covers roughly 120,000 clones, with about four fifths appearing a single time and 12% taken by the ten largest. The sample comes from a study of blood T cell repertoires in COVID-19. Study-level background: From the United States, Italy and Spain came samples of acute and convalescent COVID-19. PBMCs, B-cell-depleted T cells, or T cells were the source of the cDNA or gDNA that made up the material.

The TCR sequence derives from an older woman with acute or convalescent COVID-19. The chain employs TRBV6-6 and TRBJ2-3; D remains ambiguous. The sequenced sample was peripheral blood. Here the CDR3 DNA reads TGTGCCAGCAGTTATATCGGCACAGATACGCAGTATTTT. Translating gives CASSYIGTDTQYF.